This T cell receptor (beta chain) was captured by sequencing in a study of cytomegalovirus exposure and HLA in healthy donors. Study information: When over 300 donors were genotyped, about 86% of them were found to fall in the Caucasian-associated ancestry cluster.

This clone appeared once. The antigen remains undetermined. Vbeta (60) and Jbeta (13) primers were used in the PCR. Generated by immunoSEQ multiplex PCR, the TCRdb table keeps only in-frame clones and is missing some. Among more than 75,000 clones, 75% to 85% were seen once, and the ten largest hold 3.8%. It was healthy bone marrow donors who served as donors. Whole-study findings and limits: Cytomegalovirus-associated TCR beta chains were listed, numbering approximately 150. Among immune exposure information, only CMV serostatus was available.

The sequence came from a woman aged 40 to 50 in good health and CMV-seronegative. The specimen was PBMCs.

CDR3 sequence reads: CASSGSTGPYEQYF. As DNA, the CDR3 is TGTGCCAGCAGCGGGTCCACAGGTCCCTACGAGCAGTACTTC. This rearrangement joins TRBV11-1 to TRBJ2-7; tentatively, D is TRBD1 (5 bases). CDR1 is SGHAT and CDR2 is FQDESV in the germline V gene (reference sequence). The CDR3 totals 14 residues. The ends were cut back, 5 bases at V and 2 bases at J, with 13 bases in the middle. The full variable domain, with the rest looked up from reference TRBV11-1 and TRBJ2-7, is EAEVAQSPRYKITEKSQAVAFWCDPISGHATLYWYRQILGQGPELLVQFQDESVVDDSQLPKDRFSAERLKGVDSTLKIQPAELGDSAMYLCASSGSTGPYEQYFGPGTRLTVT.